This TCR beta chain stems from a study of blood T cell repertoires in COVID-19 (dated by TCRdb to the early 2020s). Regarding the research as a whole: Samples from collaborators originated in the United States, Italy and Spain and spanned both the acute and convalescent phases of COVID-19. The prospective study material was composed of cDNA or gDNA derived from T cells, B-cell-depleted T cells, or PBMCs. Deeply sampled blood TCRbeta repertoires from subjects exposed to, actively infected with, or recovered from COVID-19 were included in the dataset. The repertoires were made available in a free public database intended to serve as a resource for research on the immune response to SARS-CoV-2. Samples were obtained from the ongoing ImmuneRACE study (first 160 participants) and from 1,000 to 1,500 subjects provided by 6 global collaborators. The sample metadata nearly always contained a de-identified subject ID, COVID-19 status, age in years and sex. Where available, HLA class I and class II types were taken from metadata supplied by the sample provider and were not determined by assay-based typing. Broad study findings and their caveats: The quantity of clinical and demographic metadata differed by source and by participant and was supplied without curation.

Concerning this clone itself: What antigen it recognizes has not been identified. No base-level quality is on record; no much larger clone is a single base apart.

TCRbeta CDR3 regions were amplified from genomic DNA by means of the immunoSEQ Assay, a bias-controlled multiplex PCR. Processing in the source paper ran as follows. The number of nucleated cells in each sample was estimated by amplification of reference gene primers within the assay. To quantify the absolute abundance of each unique TCRbeta CDR3 rearrangement, sequence reads were collapsed and filtered. For each sample, productive Simpson clonality was calculated as the square root of Simpson's diversity index over productive rearrangements. Not all clones reach the TCRdb copy of this immuneACCESS table, which keeps in-frame sequences only. Checked studies attribute under half of the gap to unresolved V genes and leave the rest unexplained. V and J calls and clone size follow that table, whereas D and trimming were derived from the DNA. This sample has over 100,000 clones in its table, and nearly 70% of those were observed once. Clones ranked in the top ten supply approximately 2% of the sample.

V is clipped by 0 bases and J by 0 bases, and the sequence between their germline boundaries is 9 bases long. The germline V gene specifies SGDLS as CDR1 and YYNGEE as CDR2. Spanning cysteine to phenylalanine, the CDR3 consists of 15 amino acids. Of the read, only the CDR3 DNA is kept; its 45 bases are in frame from base 1. Each collaborating institution followed its own protocols to collect whole blood in K2EDTA tubes. For TCRbeta analysis, collaborators shipped samples as frozen whole blood, isolated PBMCs, or DNA extracted from either of those sample types. The receptor's source is a woman in her 70s with acute or convalescent COVID-19. The material sequenced was peripheral blood. The chain is encoded by TRBV9 joined to TRBJ1-2, with no D gene named confidently. This receptor has the CDR3 CASSVDPVANYGYTF. Here is the DNA: TGTGCCAGCAGCGTAGACCCAGTCGCTAACTATGGCTACACCTTC.